This T cell receptor beta chain was identified during a study of T cell responses to AZD1222 COVID-19 vaccine. Findings of the study overall: There were repertoire samples only from the period after the peak T cell response. Nearly half of the spike-specific TCRs reportedly recognize variant regions that carry no mutations. Clonal diversity may have been underestimated in mostly white British donors.

The V and J ends lost 4 bases and 5 bases respectively, with 9 bases between them. This CDR3 contains 13 residues. Germline V gene sequence: CDR1 ENHRY, CDR2 SYGVKD. TCRdb's table, derived via immunoSEQ multiplex PCR, lists solely in-frame clones and lacks some. The sample has over 100,000 clones, 80% to 95% seen once. On this clone: No antigen is known for it.

This chain links TRBV10-3 with TRBJ1-5; D perhaps matches TRBD1 (5 bases). This sequence originates from an adult in good health. The sample was peripheral blood, taken on day 0 of AZD1222 vaccination. The CDR3 DNA reads TGTGCCATCAGTGTGGGGGTCGATCAGCCCCAGCATTTT. Amino acids: CAISVGVDQPQHF.